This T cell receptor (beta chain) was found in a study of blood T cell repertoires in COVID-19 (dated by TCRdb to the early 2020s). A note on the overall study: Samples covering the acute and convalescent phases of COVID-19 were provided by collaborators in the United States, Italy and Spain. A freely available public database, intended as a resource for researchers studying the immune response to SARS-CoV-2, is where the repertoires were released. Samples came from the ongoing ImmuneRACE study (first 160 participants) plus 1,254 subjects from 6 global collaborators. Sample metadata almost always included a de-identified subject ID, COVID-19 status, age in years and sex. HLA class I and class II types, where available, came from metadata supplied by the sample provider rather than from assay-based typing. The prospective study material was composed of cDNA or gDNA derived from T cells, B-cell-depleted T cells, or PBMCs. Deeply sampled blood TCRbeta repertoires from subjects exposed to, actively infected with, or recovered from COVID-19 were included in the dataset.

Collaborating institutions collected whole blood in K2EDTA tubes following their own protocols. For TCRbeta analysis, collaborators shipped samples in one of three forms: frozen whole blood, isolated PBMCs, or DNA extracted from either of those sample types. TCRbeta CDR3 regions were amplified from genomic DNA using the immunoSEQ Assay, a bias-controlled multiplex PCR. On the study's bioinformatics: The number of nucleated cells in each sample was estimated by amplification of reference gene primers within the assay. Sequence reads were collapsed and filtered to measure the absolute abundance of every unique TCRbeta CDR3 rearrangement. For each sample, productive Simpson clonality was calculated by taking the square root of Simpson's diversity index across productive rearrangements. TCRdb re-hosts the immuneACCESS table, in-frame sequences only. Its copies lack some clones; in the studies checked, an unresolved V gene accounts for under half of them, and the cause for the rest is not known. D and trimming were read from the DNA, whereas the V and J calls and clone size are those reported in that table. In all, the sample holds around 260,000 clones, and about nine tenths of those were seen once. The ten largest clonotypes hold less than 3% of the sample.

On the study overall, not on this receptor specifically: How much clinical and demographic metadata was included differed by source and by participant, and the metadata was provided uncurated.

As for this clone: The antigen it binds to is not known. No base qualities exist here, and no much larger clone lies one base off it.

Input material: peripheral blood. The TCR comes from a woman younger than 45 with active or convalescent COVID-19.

The CDR3 region: CASSHWSGPNSPLHF. The DNA sequence is TGCGCCAGCAGTCATTGGTCAGGCCCTAATTCACCCCTCCACTTT. Recombination joined TRBV23-1 with TRBJ1-6, with the D gene not confidently named. TRBV23-1 is an open reading frame, and its role is uncertain. The CDR3 spans 15 residues, from the cysteine through the phenylalanine. Here the CDR3 DNA is all that survives: 45 bases in frame from base 1. Cut back by 3 bases and 6 bases, the V and J ends lie 12 bases apart.